A selection of T cell receptor beta chains follows, all from one sample in a study of PD-1 blockade in classical Hodgkin lymphoma. Profiled with immunoSEQ multiplex PCR; TCRdb holds only in-frame clones, not every one. The sample consists of around 20,000 clones, roughly 73% of them appearing once. The source material was peripheral blood mononuclear cells (PBMCs), sampled before the second cycle of nivolumab. These receptors all come from a human donor with classical Hodgkin lymphoma. The CDR3 runs from the conserved cysteine through the conserved F or W. Each record gives: clone size, V gene, D gene, J gene, CDR3 protein, CDR3 DNA. The D gene is left open where the match is weak. Clone size appears in some rows only: once, few, many, or a class for an expanded clone.

-	TRBV29-1	-	TRBJ1-2	CSVEQAGGYTF	TGCAGCGTTGAACAGGCGGGTGGCTACACCTTC
-	TRBV9	TRBD1	TRBJ1-2	CASSGDRKGYGYTF	TGTGCCAGCAGCGGGGACAGGAAGGGTTATGGCTACACCTTC
few	TRBV7-8	-	TRBJ2-1	CASTSGSYNEQFF	TGTGCCAGCACCAGCGGGTCCTACAATGAGCAGTTCTTC
once	TRBV6-5	-	TRBJ1-1	CASSFGLNTEAFF	TGTGCCAGCAGTTTCGGGCTAAACACTGAAGCTTTCTTT
-	TRBV5-4	-	TRBJ1-1	CASRPQGGNTEAFF	TGTGCCAGCAGGCCACAGGGAGGGAACACTGAAGCTTTCTTT
-	TRBV7-9	-	TRBJ2-7	CASSPDGSYEQYF	TGTGCCAGCAGCCCGGACGGCTCCTACGAGCAGTACTTC
-	TRBV5-4	-	TRBJ2-1	CASSLEQAGNEQFF	TGTGCCAGCAGCTTGGAACAGGCTGGGAATGAGCAGTTCTTC
-	TRBV5-1	TRBD2	TRBJ2-1	CASSLFAGVSNEQFF	TGCGCCAGCAGCTTGTTTGCGGGAGTATCTAATGAGCAGTTCTTC
-	TRBV6-1	-	TRBJ1-5	CASRDSNQPQHF	TGTGCCAGCAGGGATAGCAATCAGCCCCAGCATTTT
few	TRBV10-3	-	TRBJ2-7	CAISESHEQYF	TGTGCCATCAGTGAGTCCCACGAGCAGTACTTC
few	TRBV7-9	-	TRBJ2-7	CASSLVLWQGGEQYF	TGTGCCAGCAGCTTAGTTCTTTGGCAGGGCGGGGAGCAGTACTTC
few	TRBV6-5	-	TRBJ1-2	CASSYSTRGIYGYTF	TGTGCCAGCAGTTACTCGACCAGGGGTATCTATGGCTACACCTTC
-	TRBV19	-	TRBJ2-7	CASSKGVLNEQYF	TGTGCCAGTAGCAAAGGGGTGCTGAACGAGCAGTACTTC
once	TRBV7-8	-	TRBJ1-5	CASSLGGQGNQPQHF	TGTGCCAGCAGCTTAGGTGGGCAGGGCAATCAGCCCCAGCATTTT
-	TRBV7-8	TRBD1	TRBJ1-1	CASSARTGANTEAFF	TGTGCCAGCAGCGCCAGGACAGGGGCGAACACTGAAGCTTTCTTT
-	TRBV6-5	TRBD1	TRBJ1-1	CASTLRTGSEAFF	TGTGCCAGCACTCTCAGGACAGGGAGTGAAGCTTTCTTT
-	TRBV15	TRBD1	TRBJ1-6	CATSRGKRDRGNSPLHF	TGTGCCACCAGCAGAGGGAAGCGGGACAGGGGTAATTCACCCCTCCACTTT
-	TRBV7-8	-	TRBJ1-5	CASSLVRHQPQHF	TGTGCCAGCAGCTTAGTCAGACATCAGCCCCAGCATTTT
-	TRBV6-1	TRBD2	TRBJ2-7	CAGGTYEQYF	TGTGCGGGGGGGACTTACGAGCAGTACTTC
-	TRBV7-9	TRBD1	TRBJ2-7	CASSSPTGMLPYEQYF	TGTGCCAGCAGCTCCCCGACAGGGATGTTGCCCTACGAGCAGTACTTC
-	TRBV5-6	-	TRBJ1-1	CASSSRQTISNTEAFF	TGCGCCAGCAGCTCTCGACAGACAATTTCCAACACTGAAGCTTTCTTT
-	TRBV29-1	-	TRBJ2-2	CSVGVQPGSGELFF	TGCAGCGTTGGTGTCCAGCCGGGGTCCGGGGAGCTGTTTTTT
-	TRBV2	TRBD1	TRBJ2-7	CASWGTGASYEQYF	TGTGCCAGCTGGGGGACAGGGGCAAGCTACGAGCAGTACTTC
-	TRBV5-6	TRBD1	TRBJ2-7	CASSPLPGQGYEQYF	TGTGCCAGCAGCCCCCTACCGGGACAGGGTTACGAGCAGTACTTC
-	TRBV10-3	TRBD2	TRBJ2-5	CAISEFQLAGDGETQYF	TGTGCCATCAGTGAGTTCCAACTAGCGGGAGACGGGGAGACCCAGTACTTC